This is a list of T cell receptor beta chains from one sample in a study of technical replicates of blood from a few donors. Sequencing was performed with immunoSEQ multiplex PCR; in TCRdb, only in-frame clones are kept and a portion is missing. The sample carries 60,000 or so clones, about 97% recorded once. Sequenced sample: T cells isolated from PBMCs. These receptor sequences come from a human donor in good health. CDR3s include the opening cysteine and the closing phenylalanine or tryptophan. Fields, in order: D gene, V gene, clone size, J gene, CDR3 DNA, CDR3 protein. D genes are given only for firm matches. Clone size is given for some rows only: seen once, a few or many times, or a class if the clone is expanded.

>TRBD1|TRBV4-2|.|TRBJ2-7
TGTGCCAGCAGCCAAGCTTCAGGACAGGGGAGTTCCTACGAGCAGTACTTC
CASSQASGQGSSYEQYF
>TRBD1|TRBV6-6|.|TRBJ2-7
TGTGCCAGCAGTCCCGGGACAGGGGTCTCCTACGAGCAGTACTTC
CASSPGTGVSYEQYF
>TRBD2|TRBV5-1|.|TRBJ2-1
TGCGCCAGCAGCTTCACTAGCGGGAGGTCCTACAATGAGCAGTTCTTC
CASSFTSGRSYNEQFF
>TRBD1|TRBV28|.|TRBJ1-1
TGTGCCAGCATATACAGGGGGCGACTCACTGAAGCTTTCTTT
CASIYRGRLTEAFF
>TRBD2|TRBV6-1|.|TRBJ2-7
TGTGCCAGCAGTGTACCTAGGGCGGGGGCCTACGAGCAGTACTTC
CASSVPRAGAYEQYF
>.|TRBV10-3|.|TRBJ1-2
TGTGCCATCACCGCATGGGGGGGCGATAGCTATGGCTACACCTTC
CAITAWGGDSYGYTF
>.|TRBV5-1|.|TRBJ2-1
TGCGCCAGCAACCCGGGAGCCGACGGATCAACAAATGAGCAGTTCTTC
CASNPGADGSTNEQFF
>TRBD1|TRBV11-2|.|TRBJ2-1
TGTGCCAGCAGCGCGACAGGGGGCAATGAGCAGTTCTTC
CASSATGGNEQFF
>.|TRBV7-9|.|TRBJ2-2
TGTGCCAGCAGCTTAGTTGGCAACGGGGAGCTGTTTTTT
CASSLVGNGELFF
>TRBD1|TRBV25-1|.|TRBJ2-5
TGTGCCAGCACAAGGGGACAGGGGGGAGAGACCCAGTACTTC
CASTRGQGGETQYF
>.|TRBV30|.|TRBJ1-2
TGTGCCTGGAGTGTATGGCTAGGCCATGGCTACACCTTC
CAWSVWLGHGYTF
>.|TRBV6-5|.|TRBJ2-5
TGTGCCAGCAGTTACGGGGGCAACCAAGAGACCCAGTACTTC
CASSYGGNQETQYF
>TRBD1|TRBV5-4|.|TRBJ1-2
TGTGCCAGCAGCTTGGGGACAGGGGAAAGGTATGGCTACACCTTC
CASSLGTGERYGYTF
>.|TRBV19|.|TRBJ2-7
TGTGCCAGTAGTATAGTGGCGGTAAGCCTCTACGAGCAGTACTTC
CASSIVAVSLYEQYF
>TRBD2|TRBV10-2|.|TRBJ2-4
TGCGCCAGCGCACTAGCGGGGGAAAACATTCAGTACTTC
CASALAGENIQYF
>.|TRBV6-5|.|TRBJ2-7
TGTGCCAGCAGGGGGGCCGCCTACGAGCAGTACTTC
CASRGAAYEQYF
>.|TRBV28|.|TRBJ1-2
TGTGCCAGCAGCCGAGGAGACAGGTCTCGCTACACCTTC
CASSRGDRSRYTF
>TRBD2|TRBV5-1|.|TRBJ2-3
TGCGCCAGCAGCTCCGACGAACGACTAGCCACAGATACGCAGTATTTT
CASSSDERLATDTQYF
>TRBD1|TRBV12-5|.|TRBJ1-4
TGTGCTAGTGGTTTGGTCGATCCCGGGACAGGGGGTGAAAAACTGTTTTTT
CASGLVDPGTGGEKLFF
>.|TRBV19|.|TRBJ2-2
TGTGCCAGTAGTATCCCGGTTTCGACGAGGAGCCTGTTTTTT
CASSIPVSTRSLFF
>TRBD2|TRBV11-1|.|TRBJ2-3
TGTGCCAGCAGGGTGACTAGCGGGGGCTATACGCAGTATTTT
CASRVTSGGYTQYF
>.|TRBV4-1|once|TRBJ1-1
TGCGCCAGCAGCCCCAGGATGAACACTGAAGCTTTCTTT
CASSPRMNTEAFF
>.|TRBV27|.|TRBJ2-1
TGTGCCAGGTGGGCGGGACGGGGACACAATGAGCAGTTCTTC
CARWAGRGHNEQFF
>TRBD2|TRBV5-6|.|TRBJ2-7
TGTGCCAGCAGCTTGGCGCTAGCGGGGGGGCAGGAGCAGTACTTC
CASSLALAGGQEQYF
>.|TRBV9|once|TRBJ1-1
TGTGCCAGCAGCGTAGGACCGGGAAGCAACTGGGTCACTGAAGCTTTCTTT
CASSVGPGSNWVTEAFF
>.|TRBV2|.|TRBJ2-4
TGTGCCAGCAGTGCCCGCTTCCTCTCTCGGATTCAGTACTTC
CASSARFLSRIQYF
>TRBD2|TRBV6-4|.|TRBJ2-3
TGTGCCAGCAGTGTTACTAGCGAACCCACAGATACGCAGTATTTT
CASSVTSEPTDTQYF
>.|TRBV7-9|.|TRBJ2-7
TGTGCCAGCAGCTCTCAGAGGTCGGCCTACGAGCAGTACTTC
CASSSQRSAYEQYF
>.|TRBV30|.|TRBJ1-6
TGTGCCGGATCGGGGGCCTATAATTCACCCCTCCACTTT
CAGSGAYNSPLHF
>TRBD1|TRBV27|.|TRBJ2-2
TGTGCCAGCAGACCGACAGGGGGCACCGGGGAGCTGTTTTTT
CASRPTGGTGELFF
>.|TRBV7-7|.|TRBJ2-1
TGTGCTAGCAGCCCGGGACTCCTCGCCAATGAGCAGTTCTTC
CASSPGLLANEQFF
>TRBD2|TRBV6-6|.|TRBJ2-2
TGTGCCAGCGGAGTGGCTAGCGGATATAACACCGGGGAGCTGTTTTTT
CASGVASGYNTGELFF
>.|TRBV2|.|TRBJ2-7
TGTGCCAGCTATGCTGGGAGACACCCCTACGAGCAGTACTTC
CASYAGRHPYEQYF
>.|TRBV18|.|TRBJ1-5
TGTGCCAGCTCACCACCGGGCCAGCCCCAGCATTTT
CASSPPGQPQHF
>TRBD1|TRBV27|.|TRBJ1-2
TGTGCCAGCAGCCCGACAGGGAGCGGTTCCTACACCTTC
CASSPTGSGSYTF
>.|TRBV19|.|TRBJ2-7
TGTGCCAGTAGTACCACAGCGGCGCACTACGAGCAGTACTTC
CASSTTAAHYEQYF
>.|TRBV11-3|.|TRBJ2-1
TGTGCCAGCAGCCAGACATCTAGCTATGAGCAGTTCTTC
CASSQTSSYEQFF
>TRBD1|TRBV5-4|.|TRBJ2-3
TGTGCCAGCAGCGGGACAGGGGGCAAATATACGCAGTATTTT
CASSGTGGKYTQYF
>.|TRBV28|.|TRBJ1-1
TGTGCCAGCATCGCATACGGCGGTGAAGCTTTCTTT
CASIAYGGEAFF
>.|TRBV11-2|.|TRBJ2-7
TGTGCCAGCAGCCCCCCCCAGGGGATGTACGAGCAGTACTTC
CASSPPQGMYEQYF
>TRBD2|TRBV27|.|TRBJ2-3
TGTGCCAGTGAAGCGGGATACGGCACAGATACGCAGTATTTT
CASEAGYGTDTQYF
>TRBD1|TRBV5-1|.|TRBJ2-1
TGCGCCAGCAGCAGGGACAGGGAGGGGGAGCAGTTCTTC
CASSRDREGEQFF
>.|TRBV7-9|.|TRBJ2-3
TGTGCCAGCAGCGCCCAGGTGGCTTACACGCAGTATTTT
CASSAQVAYTQYF
>TRBD1|TRBV6-1|.|TRBJ1-4
TGTGCCAGCAATCCGGACAGGCAGCCTAATGAAAAACTGTTTTTT
CASNPDRQPNEKLFF
>.|TRBV4-1|.|TRBJ1-1
TGCGCCAGCAGCCAAGCCATCGCGGTTAACACTGAAGCTTTCTTT
CASSQAIAVNTEAFF
>TRBD1|TRBV25-1|.|TRBJ2-7
TGTGCCAGCAGTGAGCGACAGGGGCAGTACTTC
CASSERQGQYF
>TRBD2|TRBV5-4|.|TRBJ2-5
TGTGCCAGCAGCCACGGACTAGCGGGAGGCCCCCAAGAGACCCAGTACTTC
CASSHGLAGGPQETQYF
>.|TRBV4-1|.|TRBJ2-7
TGCGCCAGCAGCCAAGATCACCGGCCAGGCATTGGCGAGCAGTACTTC
CASSQDHRPGIGEQYF
>TRBD2|TRBV5-4|once|TRBJ2-7
TGTGCCAGCAGGGCGTCGGGAGGTTCCGCCTACGAGCAGTACTTC
CASRASGGSAYEQYF
>TRBD1|TRBV28|.|TRBJ1-2
TGTGCCAGCAGTTTGACAGGGGGAGGCTACACCTTC
CASSLTGGGYTF
>.|TRBV7-9|.|TRBJ2-1
TGTGCCAGCAGCACTCGACTCGCCCGGGGCAATGAGCAGTTCTTC
CASSTRLARGNEQFF
>.|TRBV4-1|.|TRBJ1-2
TGCGCCAGCAGCCAGGGACGGACAGAGCCTAACTATGGCTACACCTTC
CASSQGRTEPNYGYTF
>.|TRBV7-6|.|TRBJ2-5
TGTGCCAGCAGCCGAGAATGGGGGGGGGCAGCAGAGACCCAGTACTTC
CASSREWGGAAETQYF
>TRBD2|TRBV13|.|TRBJ2-7
TGTGCCAGCAGCACACGACTAGCGGGACGAGTCTACGAGCAGTACTTC
CASSTRLAGRVYEQYF